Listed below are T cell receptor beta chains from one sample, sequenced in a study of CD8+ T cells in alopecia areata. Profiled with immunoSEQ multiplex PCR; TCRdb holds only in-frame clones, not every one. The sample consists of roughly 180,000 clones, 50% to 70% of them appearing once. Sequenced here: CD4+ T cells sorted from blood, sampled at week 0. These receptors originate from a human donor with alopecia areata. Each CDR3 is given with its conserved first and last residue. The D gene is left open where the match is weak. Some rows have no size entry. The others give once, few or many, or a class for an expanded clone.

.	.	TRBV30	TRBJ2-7	TGTGCCTGGAGATACGGGGACACCACCTACGAGCAGTACTTC	CAWRYGDTTYEQYF
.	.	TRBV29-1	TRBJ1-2	TGCAGCTTCTACAGGGACCACACCTATGGCTACACCTTC	CSFYRDHTYGYTF
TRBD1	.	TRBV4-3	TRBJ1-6	TGCGCCAGCACCCGGGACAGAAATTCACCCCTCCACTTT	CASTRDRNSPLHF
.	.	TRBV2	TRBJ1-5	TGTGCCAGCAGTGCTTTTGAGGGGATTAATCAGCCCCAGCATTTT	CASSAFEGINQPQHF
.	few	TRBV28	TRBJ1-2	TGTGCCAGCACCCAACAGGGACGGCATGGCTACACCTTC	CASTQQGRHGYTF
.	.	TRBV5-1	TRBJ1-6	TGCGCCAGCAGCTTGTCCAATTCACCCCTCCACTTT	CASSLSNSPLHF
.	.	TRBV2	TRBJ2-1	TGTGCCAGCAGTCCGGGACGCAACTACAATGAGCAGTTCTTC	CASSPGRNYNEQFF
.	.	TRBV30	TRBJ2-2	TGTGCCTGGAGGGGCGGACAGAACACCGGGGAGCTGTTTTTT	CAWRGGQNTGELFF
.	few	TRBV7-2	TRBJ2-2	TGTGCCAGCAGCCCCAGAAACACCGGGGAGCTGTTTTTT	CASSPRNTGELFF
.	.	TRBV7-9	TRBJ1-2	TGTGCCAGCACCCTCCAGACAGATGGCTACACCTTC	CASTLQTDGYTF
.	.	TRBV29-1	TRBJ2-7	TGCAGCGTCATTAGCGGTCTCGGTTACGAGCAGTACTTC	CSVISGLGYEQYF
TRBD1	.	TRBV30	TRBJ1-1	TGTGCCTGGGGGTCACCGGGACAGGGCACTGAAGCTTTCTTT	CAWGSPGQGTEAFF
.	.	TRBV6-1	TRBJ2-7	TGTGCCAGCAGCGTCTCCGGGGGAGGGCAGTACTTC	CASSVSGGGQYF
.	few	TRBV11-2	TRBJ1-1	TGTGCCAGCAGCTCTGCAGGGATTCGGGTTTTCTTT	CASSSAGIRVFF
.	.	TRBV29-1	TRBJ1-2	TGCAGCTCCAGCGGCAGGGAGGGAGGCTACACCTTC	CSSSGREGGYTF
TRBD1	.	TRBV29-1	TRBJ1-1	TGCAGCGTTGAGAGGACAGGGAAAGAGGGCACTGAAGCTTTCTTT	CSVERTGKEGTEAFF
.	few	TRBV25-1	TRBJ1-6	TGTGCCAGCAGTGAATATAAAGGCCAAGGATCACCCCTCCACTTT	CASSEYKGQGSPLHF
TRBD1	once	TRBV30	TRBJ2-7	TGTGCCTGGAGCAGGGACAGCCCCTACGAGCAGTACTTC	CAWSRDSPYEQYF
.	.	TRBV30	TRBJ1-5	TGTGCCTGGAGTGTCGCGTCGTTTTATCAGCCCCAGCATTTT	CAWSVASFYQPQHF
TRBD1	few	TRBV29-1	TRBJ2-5	TGCAGCGTCGGCGGACAGGGGGTTGCGACCCAGTACTTC	CSVGGQGVATQYF
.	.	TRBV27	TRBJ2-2	TGTGCCAGCAGTTTTGGCGGTAACACCGGGGAGCTGTTTTTT	CASSFGGNTGELFF
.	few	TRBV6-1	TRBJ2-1	TGTGCCAGCAGTGAAGCGGGAGGAAGCTACAATGAGCAGTTCTTC	CASSEAGGSYNEQFF
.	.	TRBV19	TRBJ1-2	TGTGCCAGTAGTATAGGGGGTTACGGCGACTATGGCTACACCTTC	CASSIGGYGDYGYTF
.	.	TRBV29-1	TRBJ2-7	TGCAGCGTTGGATCGGGGTTCTCCTACGAGCAGTACTTC	CSVGSGFSYEQYF
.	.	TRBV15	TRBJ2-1	TGTGCCACCAGCAGAGCAACAGGGAGGACGAATGAGCAGTTCTTC	CATSRATGRTNEQFF
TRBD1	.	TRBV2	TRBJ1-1	TGTGCCAGCAGTCGAGACAGGGTTGAAGTTGGGACTGAAGCTTTCTTT	CASSRDRVEVGTEAFF